These 29 T cell receptor beta chains were all obtained from the same sample, sequenced in a study of T-cell reconstitution after alpha-beta-depleted transplantation in children. As it was prepared, the TCRbeta library received unique molecular identifiers. TCRdb re-called the PCR reads with MiXCR, one entry per CDR3 protein. The repertoire holds hundreds of thousands of distinct CDR3 sequences, around 15% seen once, with under 30% in the top ten. The sequencing here drew on PBMCs, mostly from graft donor cells, taken 360 days after TCRalphabeta/CD19-depleted stem cell transplant. These receptors were taken from a boy in the first two years of life who had a stem cell transplant for Wiskott-Aldrich syndrome, so the T cells may come from the graft donor.

In its sample, this clonotype was seen a few times. This chain connects TRBV20-1 to TRBJ1-5, with unresolved D. V was trimmed by 0 bases and J by 3 bases, leaving 9 bases between them. The length of the CDR3 is 14 residues. The germline gives CDR1 DFQATT, CDR2 SNEGSKA (reference sequence). Here the CDR3 reads CSARDALLNQPQHF. The CDR3 nucleotides read TGCAGTGCTAGAGATGCCCTCCTCAATCAGCCCCAGCATTTT.

This clonotype was observed a few times. V gene TRBV7-9 combines with J gene TRBJ2-7, with 7 bases lining up with TRBD1. Trimming cost V 5 bases and J 5 bases; bases outside gene matches: 9. Germline CDR1 reads SEHNR; CDR2 reads FQNEAQ (reference sequence). CDR3 length equals 14 residues. The CDR3 sequence: CASSDTGVSDEQYF. DNA for the CDR3: TGTGCCAGCAGCGATACAGGGGTCTCGGACGAGCAGTACTTC.

This clonotype was found a few times. The chain uses TRBV10-3 and TRBJ2-5; perhaps D is TRBD1 or TRBD2 (5 bases each). CDR3 length equals 12 residues. Germline values: CDR1 ENHRY, CDR2 SYGVKD. Trimming stripped 5 bases from V and 7 bases from J, with 11 bases between. The CDR3 here is CAISPGLRTQYF. Here the CDR3 DNA reads TGTGCCATCAGTCCGGGGCTGCGGACCCAGTACTTC.

A few counts support this clonotype. The rearrangement uses TRBV12-3 or TRBV12-4 and TRBJ2-3; the D gene is possibly TRBD1 (6 bases). Trimming left V 3 bases short and J 3 bases short, with 10 bases between. This CDR3 spans 14 amino acids. The CDR3 nucleotides are TGTGCCAGCAGTTTCGGCAGGGGTACAGATACGCAGTATTTT. This encodes CASSFGRGTDTQYF.

This rearrangement joins TRBV5-1 to TRBJ2-4; D is uncertain. Trimming stripped 4 bases from V and 0 bases from J, with 11 bases between. The germline V gene has CDR1 SGHRS and CDR2 YFSETQ. This CDR3 is 15 amino acids long. This CDR3 reads CASSNMTRAKNIQYF. DNA for the CDR3: TGCGCCAGCAGCAACATGACAAGAGCCAAAAACATTCAGTACTTC.

This clonotype was found many times. The V and J genes are TRBV3-1 and TRBJ2-2; the D gene could be TRBD1 or TRBD2 (5 bases each). Deletions cut 3 bases from V and 0 bases from J, with 20 bases between. The CDR3 runs to 19 residues. Germline V gene data show CDR1 as LGHDT and CDR2 as YNNKEL (reference sequence). The CDR3 DNA is TGTGCCAGCAGCCAGCCCCCTAGGCCGGGACCCCCGAACACCGGGGAGCTGTTTTTT. Its translation: CASSQPPRPGPPNTGELFF.

This clonotype was seen a handful of times. The chain uses TRBV20-1 and TRBJ2-5, with 13 bases aligning to TRBD2. Germline V lookup: CDR1 DFQATT, CDR2 SNEGSKA (reference sequence). The V segment lost 6 bases and the J segment 1 base; nucleotides outside the gene matches: 11. The CDR3 length is 17 residues. CDR3 protein: CSARTSGSLVPQETQYF. CDR3 nucleotide sequence: TGCAGTGCCAGGACTAGCGGGAGTTTGGTCCCCCAAGAGACCCAGTACTTC.

The chain couples TRBV5-1 to TRBJ2-1; 7 bases line up with TRBD1. Germline V gives CDR1 SGHRS, CDR2 YFSETQ. This CDR3 contains 16 residues. After removal of 5 bases from V and 6 bases from J, the junction contained 14 bases not matched to a gene. The CDR3 DNA is TGCGCCAGCAGTTTAGGTCCGAGACAGGGTTTCAATGAGCAGTTCTTC. Its translation is CASSLGPRQGFNEQFF. Full variable domain (remainder filled in from reference TRBV5-1 and TRBJ2-1): KAGVTQTPRYLIKTRGQQVTLSCSPISGHRSVSWYQQTPGQGLQFLFEYFSETQRNKGNFPGRFSGRQFSNSRSEMNVSTLELGDSALYLCASSLGPRQGFNEQFFGPGTRLTVL.

The chain uses TRBV6-5 and TRBJ2-7, with a possible D match to TRBD2 (6 bases). Germline CDR1 reads MNHEY; CDR2 reads SVGAGI. The CDR3 has 16 amino acids. The ends were cut back, 0 bases at V and 7 bases at J, with 19 bases in the middle. CDR3 DNA sequence: TGTGCCAGCAGTTACTCGAGCGGGCCCACACCGGGGGAGCAGTACTTC. Amino acid sequence: CASSYSSGPTPGEQYF.

This chain links TRBV4-3 with TRBJ2-5; the D is unclear. Trimming took off 1 base at V and 3 bases at J, with 12 bases between the two ends. Germline loops: CDR1 LGHNA, CDR2 YSLEER. The CDR3 has 15 residues. The CDR3 DNA is TGCGCCAGCAGCCAAGTCTCAGGAACAAAAGAGACCCAGTACTTC. Protein sequence: CASSQVSGTKETQYF.

This clonotype was observed a few times. The CDR3 loop is CSVWMGLETQYF. CDR3 nucleotides: TGCAGCGTGTGGATGGGGTTAGAGACCCAGTACTTC. The V call is TRBV29-1, the J call TRBJ2-5, with D hard to call. In germline, CDR1 is SQVTM, CDR2 ANQGSEA. This CDR3 has 12 residues. V was shortened by 6 bases and J by 4 bases, with 12 bases between the two germline ends.

The gene calls are TRBV11-2 and TRBJ2-5; 9 bases align to TRBD2. Trimming cost V 3 bases and J 2 bases; bases outside gene matches: 4. Germline lookup yields CDR1 SGHAT and CDR2 FQNNGV. This CDR3 comprises 15 residues. CDR3 protein: CASSLWREGQETQYF. The CDR3 DNA reads TGTGCCAGCAGCTTGTGGCGGGAGGGACAAGAGACCCAGTACTTC.

This clonotype was seen ten or more times. The genes are TRBV7-2 and TRBJ2-2, with 9 bases identical to TRBD1. J was trimmed by 3 bases and V by 3 bases; bases with no gene match: 8. CDR3 size: 17 residues. Germline V gene lookup returns CDR1 SGHTA and CDR2 FQGNSA. The CDR3 nucleotides read TGTGCCAGCAGCTTTCGACCAGGGACAGGGTACACCGGGGAGCTGTTTTTT. It specifies CASSFRPGTGYTGELFF.

This rearrangement joins TRBV12-3 or TRBV12-4 to TRBJ2-7; TRBD1 might be the D (6 bases). This CDR3 is 16 amino acids long. The germline V and J ends were trimmed by 6 bases and 6 bases, with 24 bases remaining between them. The DNA for the CDR3 is TGTGCCAGCAGCTTCCAGGGTACAGGGAGATTCGGCGAGCAGTACTTC. It encodes CASSFQGTGRFGEQYF.

The chain is built from TRBV11-2 and TRBJ2-3; 10 bases align to TRBD2. Per germline, CDR1 SGHAT and CDR2 FQNNGV. The V segment lost 3 bases and the J segment 6 bases; nucleotides outside the gene matches: 6. This CDR3 contains 15 residues. The chain's CDR3 is CASSLLAGEYDTQYF. CDR3 DNA sequence: TGTGCCAGCAGCTTGCTAGCGGGAGAATACGATACGCAGTATTTT.

This clonotype has just a few counts. This chain joins TRBV11-3 and TRBJ2-7, with D maybe TRBD2 (6 bases). The CDR3 contains 14 residues. CDR1 SGHNT and CDR2 YENEEA come from the germline V gene. The germline V and J ends were trimmed by 2 bases and 4 bases, with 12 bases remaining between them. CDR3 amino acids: CASSLPRREYEQYF. The CDR3 DNA reads as TGTGCCAGCAGCTTACCCCGGAGGGAATACGAGCAGTACTTC.

The chain recombines TRBV10-3 with TRBJ1-6; D is unclear. Germline loops: CDR1 ENHRY, CDR2 SYGVKD. This CDR3 contains 13 residues. V gave up 4 bases and J gave up 10 bases, with 11 bases separating them. CDR3 sequence reads: CAISGESSSPLHF. The DNA of the CDR3 is TGTGCCATCAGTGGCGAATCCAGCTCACCCCTCCACTTT.

CDR3 amino acids: CASTGFGSYEQYF. In nucleotides, the CDR3 is TGTGCCAGCACCGGATTTGGTTCCTACGAGCAGTACTTC. This chain joins TRBV6-6 and TRBJ2-7, with no clear D. Germline CDR1 and CDR2: MNHNY and SVGAGI (reference sequence). The CDR3 has 13 residues. V shed 7 bases and J shed 1 base, with 11 bases lying between them.

The chain employs TRBV29-1 and TRBJ2-5, with 11 bases lining up with TRBD1. The V and J ends lost 6 bases and 5 bases, in that order; junction bases with no gene match: 5. Germline assignment: CDR1 SQVTM and CDR2 ANQGSEA. The CDR3 has 13 amino acids. CDR3 residues: CSVDRGRWETQYF. The CDR3 nucleotides read TGCAGCGTGGACAGGGGGCGGTGGGAGACCCAGTACTTC. The variable domain in full, completed from reference TRBV29-1 and TRBJ2-5, reads SAVISQKPSRDICQRGTSLTIQCQVDSQVTMMFWYRQQPGQSLTLIATANQGSEATYESGFVIDKFPISRPNLTFSTLTVSNMSPEDSSIYLCSVDRGRWETQYFGPGTRLLVL.

This clonotype was counted only a few times. The genes are TRBV28 and TRBJ2-4; D unresolved. CDR3 size: 14 residues. Deletions cut 3 bases from V and 4 bases from J, with 10 bases between. The germline V gene encodes CDR1 MDHEN and CDR2 SYDVKM. The chain's CDR3 is CASSFKGPKNIQYF. The CDR3 DNA reads TGTGCCAGCAGTTTTAAAGGGCCGAAAAACATTCAGTACTTC.

The rearrangement joins TRBV15 to TRBJ2-7; no definite D call. The V end lost 4 bases, the J end lost 0 bases, and 4 bases lay between the germline ends. CDR1 and CDR2 from the germline V gene are LNHNV and YYDKDF (reference sequence). This CDR3 comprises 12 residues. The CDR3 loop reads CATSTSSYEQYF. In nucleotides, the CDR3 is TGTGCCACCAGCACCAGCTCCTACGAGCAGTACTTC. The whole variable domain, remainder taken from reference TRBV15 and TRBJ2-7, is DAMVIQNPRYQVTQFGKPVTLSCSQTLNHNVMYWYQQKSSQAPKLLFHYYDKDFNNEADTPDNFQSRRPNTSFCFLDIRSPGLGDTAMYLCATSTSSYEQYFGPGTRLTVT.

This clonotype was seen a few times. The rearrangement joins TRBV28 to TRBJ1-4, with a tentative D call TRBD1 (6 bases). Trimming took 6 bases from V and 8 from J, leaving 19 bases between them. The CDR3 contains 15 residues. CDR1 and CDR2 from the germline V gene are MDHEN and SYDVKM. DNA of the CDR3: TGTGCCAGCAGCACTCTTGGGGGGCTAAAAGAAAAACTGTTTTTT. It specifies CASSTLGGLKEKLFF.

V and J are TRBV10-3 and TRBJ2-7, with TRBD2 matching over 7 bases. The CDR3 spans 16 residues. The ends lost 0 bases at V and 7 bases at J; junction bases unmatched: 12. In germline, CDR1 is ENHRY, CDR2 SYGVKD. The CDR3 DNA reads TGTGCCATCAGTGAGTCTGCGGGAGCCTACTATGGGGAGCAGTACTTC. Its translation: CAISESAGAYYGEQYF.

This clonotype was picked up many times. This chain links TRBV12-3 or TRBV12-4 with TRBJ1-1, with TRBD1 identical over 8 bases. The CDR3 contains 13 residues. V trimming: 5 bases; J trimming: 7 bases; junction bases outside the gene matches: 6. This chain's CDR3 is CASSRTGYDEAFF. CDR3 nucleotides: TGTGCCAGCAGTCGGACAGGGTATGATGAAGCTTTCTTT.

This clonotype occurred a few times. The chain is built from TRBV5-1 and TRBJ2-3; D gene uncertain. This CDR3 spans 12 amino acids. The germline V gene encodes CDR1 SGHRS and CDR2 YFSETQ. Trimming stripped 5 bases from V and 4 bases from J, with 8 bases between. The CDR3 reads CASSPEADTQYF. The CDR3 DNA sequence: TGCGCCAGCAGTCCAGAGGCAGATACGCAGTATTTT.

CDR3 residues: CASSPTAGLYNEQFF. For the CDR3, the DNA is TGTGCCAGCAGCCCTACCGCGGGGTTATACAATGAGCAGTTCTTC. J is TRBJ2-1 and V is TRBV12-3 or TRBV12-4; D perhaps matches TRBD2 (6 bases). This CDR3 is built from 15 residues. Trimming took off 6 bases at V and 4 bases at J, with 16 bases between the two ends.

The chain recombines TRBV5-1 with TRBJ2-7, with TRBD1 identical over 9 bases. Unmatched junction bases numbered 5, after V lost 5 bases and J lost 2 bases. CDR1 and CDR2 (germline): SGHRS, YFSETQ. The CDR3 spans 14 residues. In DNA form, the CDR3 reads TGCGCCAGCAGACGGACAGGGGAAACCTACGAGCAGTACTTC. Translated: CASRRTGETYEQYF.

This clonotype came up many times. The rearrangement links TRBV24-1 to TRBJ2-3; D perhaps matches TRBD1 (5 bases). V lost 4 bases and J lost 6, with 10 bases in between. CDR1 is KGHDR and CDR2 is SFDVKD in the germline V gene. The CDR3 has 13 residues. CDR3 residues: CATSDTYRDTQYF. Here the CDR3 DNA reads TGTGCCACCAGTGACACATACAGGGATACGCAGTATTTT.

This clonotype was found a few times. The rearrangement uses TRBV5-1 and TRBJ2-7; tentative D call: TRBD1 (6 bases). The CDR3 totals 13 residues. Trimming removed 7 bases from V and 5 bases from J, with 16 bases in between. In germline, CDR1 is SGHRS, CDR2 YFSETQ. The CDR3 nucleotides are TGCGCCAGCCGTGTTATACAGGGAAACGAGCAGTACTTC. Encoded protein: CASRVIQGNEQYF.